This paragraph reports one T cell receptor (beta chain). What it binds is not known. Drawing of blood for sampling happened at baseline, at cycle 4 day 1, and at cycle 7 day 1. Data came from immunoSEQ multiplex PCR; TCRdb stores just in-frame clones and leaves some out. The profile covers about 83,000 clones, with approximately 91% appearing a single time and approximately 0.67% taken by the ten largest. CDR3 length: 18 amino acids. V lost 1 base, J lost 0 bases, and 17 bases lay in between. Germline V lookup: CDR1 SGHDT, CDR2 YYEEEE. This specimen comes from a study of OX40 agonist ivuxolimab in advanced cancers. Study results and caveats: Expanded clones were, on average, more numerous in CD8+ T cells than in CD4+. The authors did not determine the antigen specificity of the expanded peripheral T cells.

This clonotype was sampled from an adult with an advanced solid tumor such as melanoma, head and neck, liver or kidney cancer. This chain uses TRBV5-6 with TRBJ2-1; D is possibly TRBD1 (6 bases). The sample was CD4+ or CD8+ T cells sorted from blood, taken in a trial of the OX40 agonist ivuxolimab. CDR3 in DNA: TGTGCCAGCAGCTTGAGTGGGCAGGGGTTTGGCTCCTACAATGAGCAGTTCTTC. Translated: CASSLSGQGFGSYNEQFF.